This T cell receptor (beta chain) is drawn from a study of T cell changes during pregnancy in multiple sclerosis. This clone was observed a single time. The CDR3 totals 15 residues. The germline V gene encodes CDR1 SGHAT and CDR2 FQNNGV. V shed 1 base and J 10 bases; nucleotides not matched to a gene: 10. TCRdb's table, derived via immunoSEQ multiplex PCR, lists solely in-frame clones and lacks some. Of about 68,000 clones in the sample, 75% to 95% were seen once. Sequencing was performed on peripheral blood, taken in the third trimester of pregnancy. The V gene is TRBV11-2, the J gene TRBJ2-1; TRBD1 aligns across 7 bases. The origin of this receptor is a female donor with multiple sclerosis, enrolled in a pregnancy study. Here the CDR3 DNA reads TGTGCCAGCAGCTTAGTAGAGGGGGCCGCGGCAGAGCAGTTCTTC. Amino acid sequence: CASSLVEGAAAEQFF.